This TCR beta chain was sequenced in a study of OX40 agonist ivuxolimab in advanced cancers. General study results and limits: Among the nonresponders, some also had low normalized T-cell clonal expansion.

The CDR3 is 13 residues long. V shed 3 bases and J 7 bases; nucleotides not matched to a gene: 4. CDR1 and CDR2 from the germline V gene are SGHDT and YYEEEE. The repertoire was sequenced with immunoSEQ multiplex PCR; TCRdb's copy has only in-frame clones and lacks some. The profile shows tens of thousands of clones, approximately 89% of them singletons. As concerns this clone: Its specificity is not known.

This TCR was recovered from an adult with an advanced solid tumor such as melanoma, head and neck, liver or kidney cancer. This sample comprised CD4+ or CD8+ T cells sorted from blood, obtained in a trial of the OX40 agonist ivuxolimab. The genes are TRBV5-6 and TRBJ2-1; 7 bases are a match to TRBD2. CDR3 loop: CASSSGLENEQFF. DNA of the CDR3: TGTGCCAGCAGCTCAGGACTAGAGAATGAGCAGTTCTTC.